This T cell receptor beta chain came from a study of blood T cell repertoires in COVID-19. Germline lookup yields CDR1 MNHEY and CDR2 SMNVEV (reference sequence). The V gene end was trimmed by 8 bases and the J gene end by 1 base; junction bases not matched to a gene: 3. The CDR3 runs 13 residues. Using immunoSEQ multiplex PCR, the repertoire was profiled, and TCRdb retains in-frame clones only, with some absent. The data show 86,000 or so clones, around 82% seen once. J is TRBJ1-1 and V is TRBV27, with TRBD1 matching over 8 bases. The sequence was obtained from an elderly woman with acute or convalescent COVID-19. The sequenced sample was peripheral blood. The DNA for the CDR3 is TGTGCCAGCCAGGGGGCAGCGAACACTGAAGCTTTCTTT. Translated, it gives CASQGAANTEAFF.